This T cell receptor (beta chain) is drawn from a study of cytomegalovirus exposure and HLA in healthy donors. The study, taken as a whole, reports: Cytomegalovirus-associated TCR beta chains were listed, numbering some 180. Accounts indicate the classifier identified cytomegalovirus status with strong specificity and sensitivity.

V lost 4 bases, J lost 6 bases, and 10 bases stayed unmatched. CDR3 size: 14 residues. Germline CDR1 reads SGDLS; CDR2 reads YYNGEE. Method: immunoSEQ multiplex PCR; TCRdb's copy keeps in-frame clones and lacks some. Of about 190,000 clones in the sample, roughly 84% were seen once. Details on this clone: Its specificity is not known.

The V gene is TRBV9, the J gene TRBJ2-7; 7 nucleotides line up with TRBD2. Sequenced sample: PBMCs. The clonotype comes from a man between 18 and 35 years old in good health and CMV-seropositive. CDR3 amino acids: CASSPQNGGGEQYF. The CDR3 nucleotides read TGTGCCAGCAGCCCACAAAATGGGGGGGGCGAGCAGTACTTC.